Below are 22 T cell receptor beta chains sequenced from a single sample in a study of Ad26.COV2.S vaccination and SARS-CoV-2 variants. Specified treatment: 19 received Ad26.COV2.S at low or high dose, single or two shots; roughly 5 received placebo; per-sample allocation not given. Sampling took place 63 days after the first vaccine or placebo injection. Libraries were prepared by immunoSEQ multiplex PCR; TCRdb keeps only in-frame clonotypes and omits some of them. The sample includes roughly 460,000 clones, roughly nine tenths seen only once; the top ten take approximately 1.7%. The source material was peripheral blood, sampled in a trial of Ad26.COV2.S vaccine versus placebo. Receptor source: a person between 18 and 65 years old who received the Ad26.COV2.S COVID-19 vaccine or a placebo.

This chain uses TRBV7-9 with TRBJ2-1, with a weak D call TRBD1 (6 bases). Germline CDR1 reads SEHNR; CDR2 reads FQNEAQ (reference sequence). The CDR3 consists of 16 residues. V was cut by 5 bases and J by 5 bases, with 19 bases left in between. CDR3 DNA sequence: TGTGCCAGCAGCCACCAACAACACAGGGTTGACAATGAGCAGTTCTTC. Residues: CASSHQQHRVDNEQFF.

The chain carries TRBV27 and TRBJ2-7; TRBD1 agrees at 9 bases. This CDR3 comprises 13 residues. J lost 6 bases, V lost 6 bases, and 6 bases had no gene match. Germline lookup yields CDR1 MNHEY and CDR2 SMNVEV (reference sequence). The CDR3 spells CASSGQGRFEQYF. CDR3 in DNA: TGTGCCAGCAGCGGACAGGGGCGGTTCGAGCAGTACTTC.

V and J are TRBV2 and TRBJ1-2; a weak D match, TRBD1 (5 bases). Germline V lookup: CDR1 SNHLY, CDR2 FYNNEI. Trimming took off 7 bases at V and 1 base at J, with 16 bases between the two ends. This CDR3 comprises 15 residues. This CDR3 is CASTPQGRGNYGYTF. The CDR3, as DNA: TGTGCCAGCACCCCGCAGGGACGAGGTAACTATGGCTACACCTTC.

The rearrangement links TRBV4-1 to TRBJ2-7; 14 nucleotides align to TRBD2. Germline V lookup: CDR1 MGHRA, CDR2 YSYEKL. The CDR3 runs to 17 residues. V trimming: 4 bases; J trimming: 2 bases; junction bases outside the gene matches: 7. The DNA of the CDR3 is TGCGCCAGCAGCCCTGGACTAGCGGGAGGCCATCCCTACGAGCAGTACTTC. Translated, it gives CASSPGLAGGHPYEQYF.

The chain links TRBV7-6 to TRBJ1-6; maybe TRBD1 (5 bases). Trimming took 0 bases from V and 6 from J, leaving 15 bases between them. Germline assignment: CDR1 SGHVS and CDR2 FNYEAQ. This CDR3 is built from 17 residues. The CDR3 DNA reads TGTGCCAGCAGCTTAGCGCGGCCAGGGTTGGGTAATTCACCCCTCCACTTT. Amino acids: CASSLARPGLGNSPLHF.

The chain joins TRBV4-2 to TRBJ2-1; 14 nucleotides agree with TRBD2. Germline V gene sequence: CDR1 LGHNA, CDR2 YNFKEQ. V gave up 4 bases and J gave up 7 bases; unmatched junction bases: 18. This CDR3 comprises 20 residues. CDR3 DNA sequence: TGTGCCAGCAGCCTCAACATGCCAGGACTAGCGGGAGGCTCGGGGAATGAGCAGTTCTTC. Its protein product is CASSLNMPGLAGGSGNEQFF.

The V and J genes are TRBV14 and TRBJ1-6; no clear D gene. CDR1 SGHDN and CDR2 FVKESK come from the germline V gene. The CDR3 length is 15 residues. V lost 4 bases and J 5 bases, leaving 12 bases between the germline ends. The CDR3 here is CASSLRMSHNSPLHF. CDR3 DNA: TGTGCCAGCAGCCTCCGTATGAGTCATAATTCACCCCTCCACTTT. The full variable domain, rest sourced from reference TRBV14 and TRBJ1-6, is EAGVTQFPSHSVIEKGQTVTLRCDPISGHDNLYWYRRVMGKEIKFLLHFVKESKQDESGMPNNRFLAERTGGTYSTLKVQPAELEDSGVYFCASSLRMSHNSPLHFGNGTRLTVT.

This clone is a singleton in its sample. The chain's CDR3 is CASTITGGEQFF. The CDR3 region has the DNA TGTGCCAGCACCATCACCGGGGGTGAGCAGTTCTTC. The chain couples TRBV12-3 or TRBV12-4 to TRBJ2-1; maybe TRBD2 (6 bases). The CDR3 totals 12 residues. Between the trimmed V and J ends, which lost 7 bases and 9 bases, there was a span of 13 bases.

In nucleotides, the CDR3 is TGTGCCAGTAGGGCAAGGACAGTCAACTATGGCTACACCTTC. It codes for CASRARTVNYGYTF. The chain is built from TRBV19 and TRBJ1-2; D may be TRBD1 (6 bases). Per germline, CDR1 LNHDA and CDR2 SQIVND (reference sequence). The CDR3 has 14 residues. V lost 6 bases and J 2 bases, leaving 13 bases between the germline ends.

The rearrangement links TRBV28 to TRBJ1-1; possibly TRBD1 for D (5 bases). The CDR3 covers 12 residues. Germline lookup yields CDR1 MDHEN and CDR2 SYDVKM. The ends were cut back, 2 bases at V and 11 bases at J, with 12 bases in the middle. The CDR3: CASSLQQARAFF. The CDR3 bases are TGTGCCAGCAGTTTACAACAGGCGCGCGCTTTCTTT.

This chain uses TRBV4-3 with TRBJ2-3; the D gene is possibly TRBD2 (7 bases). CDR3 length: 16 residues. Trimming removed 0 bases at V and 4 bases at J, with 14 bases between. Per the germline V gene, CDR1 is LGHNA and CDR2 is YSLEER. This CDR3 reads CASSQDGGGFPDTQYF. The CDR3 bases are TGCGCCAGCAGCCAAGATGGGGGGGGCTTCCCAGATACGCAGTATTTT.

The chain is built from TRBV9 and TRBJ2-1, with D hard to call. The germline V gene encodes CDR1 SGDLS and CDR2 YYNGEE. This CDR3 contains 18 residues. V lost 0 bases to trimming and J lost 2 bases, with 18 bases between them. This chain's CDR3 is CASSVGVLGGTTYNEQFF. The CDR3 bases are TGTGCCAGCAGCGTAGGAGTCCTCGGCGGTACCACCTACAATGAGCAGTTCTTC.

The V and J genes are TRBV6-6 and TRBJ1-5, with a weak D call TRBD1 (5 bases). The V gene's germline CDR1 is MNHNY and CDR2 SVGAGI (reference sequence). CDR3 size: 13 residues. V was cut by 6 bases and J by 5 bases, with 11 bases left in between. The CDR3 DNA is TGTGCCAGCAGCCCTGGGACCTATCAGCCCCAGCATTTT. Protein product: CASSPGTYQPQHF.

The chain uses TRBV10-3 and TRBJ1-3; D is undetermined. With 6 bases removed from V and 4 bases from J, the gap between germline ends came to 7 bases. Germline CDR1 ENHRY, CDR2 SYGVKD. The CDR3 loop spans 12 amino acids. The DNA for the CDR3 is TGTGCCATCAGGGTTCGCGGAAACACCATATATTTT. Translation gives CAIRVRGNTIYF.

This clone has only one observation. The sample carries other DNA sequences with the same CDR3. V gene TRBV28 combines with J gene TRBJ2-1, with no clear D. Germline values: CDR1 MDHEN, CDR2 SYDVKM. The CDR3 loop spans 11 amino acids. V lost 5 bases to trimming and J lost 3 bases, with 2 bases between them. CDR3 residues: CASSRYNEQFF. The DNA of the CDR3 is TGTGCCAGCAGTCGCTACAATGAGCAGTTCTTC.

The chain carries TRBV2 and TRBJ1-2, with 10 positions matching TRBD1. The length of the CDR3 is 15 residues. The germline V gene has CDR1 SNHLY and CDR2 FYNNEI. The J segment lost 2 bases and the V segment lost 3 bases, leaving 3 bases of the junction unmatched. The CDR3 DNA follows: TGTGCCAGCAGTGAGCCGGGACAGGGGAACTATGGCTACACCTTC. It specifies CASSEPGQGNYGYTF.

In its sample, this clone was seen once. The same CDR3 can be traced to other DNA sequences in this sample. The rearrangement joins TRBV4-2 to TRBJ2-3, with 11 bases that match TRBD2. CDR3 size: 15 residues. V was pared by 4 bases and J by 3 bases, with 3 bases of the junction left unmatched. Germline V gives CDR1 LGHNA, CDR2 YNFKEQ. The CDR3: CASSPGTSGTDTQYF. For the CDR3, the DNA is TGTGCCAGCAGCCCAGGGACTAGCGGAACAGATACGCAGTATTTT.

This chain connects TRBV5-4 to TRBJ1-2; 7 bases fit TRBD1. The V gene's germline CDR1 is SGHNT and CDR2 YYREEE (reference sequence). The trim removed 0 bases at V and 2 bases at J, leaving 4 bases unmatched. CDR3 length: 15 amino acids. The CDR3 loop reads CASSLGGDSNYGYTF. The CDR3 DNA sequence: TGTGCCAGCAGCTTGGGGGGGGACAGCAACTATGGCTACACCTTC.

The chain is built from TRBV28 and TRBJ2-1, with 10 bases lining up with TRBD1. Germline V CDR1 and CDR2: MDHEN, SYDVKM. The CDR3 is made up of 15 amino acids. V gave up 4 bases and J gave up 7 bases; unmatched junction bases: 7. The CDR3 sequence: CASSYRQGALNEQFF. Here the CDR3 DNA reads TGTGCCAGCAGTTATAGACAGGGGGCGCTTAATGAGCAGTTCTTC.

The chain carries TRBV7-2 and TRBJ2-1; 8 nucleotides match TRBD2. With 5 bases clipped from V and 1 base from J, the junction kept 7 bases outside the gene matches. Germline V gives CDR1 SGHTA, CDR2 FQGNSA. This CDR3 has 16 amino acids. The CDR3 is CASSRVAGGSYNEQFF. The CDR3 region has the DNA TGTGCCAGCAGCCGGGTGGCGGGGGGATCCTACAATGAGCAGTTCTTC.

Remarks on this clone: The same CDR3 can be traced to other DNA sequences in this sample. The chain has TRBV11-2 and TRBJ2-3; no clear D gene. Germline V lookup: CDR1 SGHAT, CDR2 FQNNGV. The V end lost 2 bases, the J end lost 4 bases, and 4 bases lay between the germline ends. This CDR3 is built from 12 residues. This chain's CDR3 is CASSLSSDTQYF. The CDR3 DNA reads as TGTGCCAGCAGCTTAAGCTCAGATACGCAGTATTTT.

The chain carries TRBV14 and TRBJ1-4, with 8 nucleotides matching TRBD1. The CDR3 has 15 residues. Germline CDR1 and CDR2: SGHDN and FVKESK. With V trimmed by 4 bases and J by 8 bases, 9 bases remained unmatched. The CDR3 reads CASSRRTGKEEKLFF. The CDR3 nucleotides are TGTGCCAGCAGCCGACGGACAGGGAAGGAAGAAAAACTGTTTTTT.